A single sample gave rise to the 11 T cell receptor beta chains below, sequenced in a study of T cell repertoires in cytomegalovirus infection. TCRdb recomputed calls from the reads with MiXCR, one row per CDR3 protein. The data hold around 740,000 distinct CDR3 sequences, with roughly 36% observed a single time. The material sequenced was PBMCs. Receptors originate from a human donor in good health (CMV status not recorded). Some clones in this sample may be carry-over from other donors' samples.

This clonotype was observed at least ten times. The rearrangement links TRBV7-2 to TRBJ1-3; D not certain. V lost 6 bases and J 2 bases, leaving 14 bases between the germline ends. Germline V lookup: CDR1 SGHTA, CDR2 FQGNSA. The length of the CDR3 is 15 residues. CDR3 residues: CASSFSMTPGNTIYF. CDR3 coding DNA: TGTGCCAGCAGTTTCAGTATGACCCCTGGAAACACCATATATTTT.

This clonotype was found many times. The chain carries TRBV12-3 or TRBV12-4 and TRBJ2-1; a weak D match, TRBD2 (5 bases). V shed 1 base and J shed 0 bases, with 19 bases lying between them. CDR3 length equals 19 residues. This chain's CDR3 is CASSLESPNGRGSYNEQFF. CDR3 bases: TGTGCCAGCAGTTTAGAAAGCCCTAACGGTCGGGGCTCCTACAATGAGCAGTTCTTC.

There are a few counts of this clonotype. The CDR3, as DNA: TGTGCCAGCAGTAAGCGACTAGCGGGGGACCTTGAGCAGTTCTTC. It yields the protein CASSKRLAGDLEQFF. The chain combines TRBV6-2 or TRBV6-3 with TRBJ2-1; TRBD2 aligns across 12 bases. V lost 5 bases and J lost 9; bases outside the gene matches: 8. The CDR3 has 15 residues. Germline-derived CDR1 and CDR2 are MNHEY and SVGEGT.

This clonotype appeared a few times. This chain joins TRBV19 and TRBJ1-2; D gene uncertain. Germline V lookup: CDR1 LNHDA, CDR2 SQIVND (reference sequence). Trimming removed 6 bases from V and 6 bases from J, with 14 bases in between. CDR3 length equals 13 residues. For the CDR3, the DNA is TGTGCCAGTAGGAAGGAGTTGTGGAATGGCTACACCTTC. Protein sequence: CASRKELWNGYTF.

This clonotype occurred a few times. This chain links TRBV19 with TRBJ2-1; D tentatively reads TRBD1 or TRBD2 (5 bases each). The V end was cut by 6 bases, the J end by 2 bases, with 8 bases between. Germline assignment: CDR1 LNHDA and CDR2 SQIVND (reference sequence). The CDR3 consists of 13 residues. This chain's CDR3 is CASRSGPYNEQFF. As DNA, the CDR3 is TGTGCCAGTAGGTCGGGGCCCTACAATGAGCAGTTCTTC.

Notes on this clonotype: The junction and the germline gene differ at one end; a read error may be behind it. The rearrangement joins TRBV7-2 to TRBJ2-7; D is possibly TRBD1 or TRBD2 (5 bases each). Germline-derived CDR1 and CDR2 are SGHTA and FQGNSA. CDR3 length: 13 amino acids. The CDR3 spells CARSLGTFYDQYF. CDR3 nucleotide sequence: TGTGCCAGAAGCTTAGGGACCTTCTACGATCAGTACTTC.

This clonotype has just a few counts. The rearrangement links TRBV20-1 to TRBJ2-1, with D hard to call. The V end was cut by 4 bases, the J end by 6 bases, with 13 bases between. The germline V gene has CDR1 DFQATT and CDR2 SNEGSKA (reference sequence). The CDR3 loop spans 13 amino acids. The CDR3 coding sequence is TGCAGTGCTAATTCGGCCCTCTCCAATGAGCAGTTCTTC. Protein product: CSANSALSNEQFF.

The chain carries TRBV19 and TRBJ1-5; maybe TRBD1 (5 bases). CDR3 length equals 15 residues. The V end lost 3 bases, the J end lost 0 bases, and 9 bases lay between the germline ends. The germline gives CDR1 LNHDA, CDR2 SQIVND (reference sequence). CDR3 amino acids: CASSIPGISNQPQHF. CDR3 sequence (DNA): TGTGCCAGTAGTATCCCAGGGATTAGCAATCAGCCCCAGCATTTT.

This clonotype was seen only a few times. CDR3 loop: CASRYTSGRADTQYF. The DNA of the CDR3 is TGTGCCAGCAGGTATACTAGCGGGAGAGCGGATACGCAGTATTTT. The chain has TRBV7-2 and TRBJ2-3; TRBD2 matches 11 bases. Germline V lookup: CDR1 SGHTA, CDR2 FQGNSA. The CDR3 is 15 amino acids. Trimming took 6 bases from V and 6 from J; bases not matched to a gene: 8.

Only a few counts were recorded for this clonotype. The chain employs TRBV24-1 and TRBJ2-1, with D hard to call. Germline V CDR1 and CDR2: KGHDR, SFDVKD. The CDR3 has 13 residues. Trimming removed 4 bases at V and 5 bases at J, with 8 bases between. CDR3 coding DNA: TGTGCCACCAGTGAGGACCCTCACAATGAGCAGTTCTTC. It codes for CATSEDPHNEQFF.

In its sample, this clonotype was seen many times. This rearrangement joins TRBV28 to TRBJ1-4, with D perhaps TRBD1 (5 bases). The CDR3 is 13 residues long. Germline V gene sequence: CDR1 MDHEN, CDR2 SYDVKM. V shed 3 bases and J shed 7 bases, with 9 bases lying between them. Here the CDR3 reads CASSFPGSEKLFF. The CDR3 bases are TGTGCCAGCAGTTTCCCAGGGAGTGAAAAACTGTTTTTT.